Listed here is a single TCR beta chain. Its target is not known. This specimen belongs to a study of CXCR3-negative and CXCR3-positive naive CD8 T cells. General study findings and limits: CXCR3-positive naive cells had more hydrophobic TRB CDR3s than CXCR3-negative naive cells.

Within the CD8+ T cell compartment, naive cells were CD45RO-CCR7+CD27+CD95-. The CDR3 is 14 residues long. The germline V gene has CDR1 SGDLS and CDR2 YYNGEE. cDNA libraries for TRB were generated by 5' RACE incorporating UMI labels. With the 5' RACE reads reprocessed, TCRdb shows one record per CDR3 protein and no DNA. Across about 120,000 distinct CDR3 sequences, the top ten clones capture around 0.36% of the sample. The material sequenced was naive CXCR3+ CD8+ T cells from blood. As for subset: CD45RO-CCR7+CD27+CD95- naive CD8+ T cells expressing CXCR3 (TNR3+). The J gene is TRBJ2-1, the V gene TRBV9; the TCRdb call, TRBD2, lacks DNA for checking. The clonotype originates from a human donor in good health. Some clones in this sample may be carry-over from other donors' samples. The CDR3 loop reads CASSVGKGRNEQFF. The variable domain in full, with the rest retrieved from reference TRBV9 and TRBJ2-1, is DSGVTQTPKHLITATGQRVTLRCSPRSGDLSVYWYQQSLDQGLQFLIQYYNGEERAKGNILERFSAQQFPDLHSELNLSSLELGDSALYFCASSVGKGRNEQFFGPGTRLTVL.